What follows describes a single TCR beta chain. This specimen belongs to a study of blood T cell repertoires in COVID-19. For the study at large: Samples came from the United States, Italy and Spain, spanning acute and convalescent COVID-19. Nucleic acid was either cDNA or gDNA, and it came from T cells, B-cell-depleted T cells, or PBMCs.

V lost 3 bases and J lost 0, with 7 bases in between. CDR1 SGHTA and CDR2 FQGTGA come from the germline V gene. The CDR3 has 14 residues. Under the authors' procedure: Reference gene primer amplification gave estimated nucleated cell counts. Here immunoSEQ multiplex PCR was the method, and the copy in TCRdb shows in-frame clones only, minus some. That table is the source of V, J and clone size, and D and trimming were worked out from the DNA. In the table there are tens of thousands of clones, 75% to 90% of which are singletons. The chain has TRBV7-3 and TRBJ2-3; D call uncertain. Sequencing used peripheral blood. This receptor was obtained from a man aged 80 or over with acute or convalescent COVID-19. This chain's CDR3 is CASSFTGSTDTQYF. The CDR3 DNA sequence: TGTGCCAGCAGCTTTACTGGTAGCACAGATACGCAGTATTTT.